What follows are 14 T cell receptor beta chains derived from one specimen sequenced in a study of a mutant IDH1 vaccine in newly diagnosed glioma. Generated by immunoSEQ multiplex PCR, the TCRdb table keeps only in-frame clones and is missing some. The sample has about 36,000 clones, 80% seen once. The time point here: week 11, during vaccination. Each vaccine dose was 300 ug of mutant IDH1 20-mer peptide, with topical imiquimod. These receptors have no known antigen. Material: peripheral blood mononuclear cells (PBMCs), obtained from a glioma patient whose treatment included an IDH1 peptide vaccine. Source of these receptors: a woman aged 25 to 39 with glioma. Some clones in this sample may be carry-over from other donors' samples.

This chain uses TRBV27 with TRBJ1-2; 11 nucleotides match TRBD1. In germline, CDR1 is MNHEY, CDR2 SMNVEV (reference sequence). This CDR3 comprises 15 residues. The J segment lost 2 bases and the V segment lost 5 bases, leaving 4 bases of the junction unmatched. The CDR3 DNA is TGTGCCAGCAGTACAGGACAGGGGGCAAACTATGGCTACACCTTC. Translation: CASSTGQGANYGYTF.

V gene TRBV11-3 combines with J gene TRBJ2-5; no clear D. This CDR3 is 11 amino acids long. Trimming cost V 1 base and J 6 bases, with 3 bases left between them. Per the germline V gene, CDR1 is SGHNT and CDR2 is YENEEA. In nucleotides, the CDR3 is TGTGCCAGCAGCTTAGGAAAGACCCAGTACTTC. Encoded protein: CASSLGKTQYF.

V gene TRBV2 combines with J gene TRBJ2-2, with 9 bases identical to TRBD2. Germline V gene sequence: CDR1 SNHLY, CDR2 FYNNEI. This CDR3 spans 16 amino acids. V was clipped by 7 bases and J by 5 bases; unmatched bases: 11. Written as DNA, the CDR3 is TGTGCCAGCAAGTGGCGGGGGGGACTAGGAACCGGGGAGCTGTTTTTT. Encoded protein: CASKWRGGLGTGELFF.

CDR3 in amino acids: CASSANRVAKNIQYF. CDR3 nucleotides: TGTGCCAGCAGCGCCAACAGGGTGGCCAAAAACATTCAGTACTTC. The chain joins TRBV5-8 to TRBJ2-4, with D possibly TRBD1 on 6 matching bases. V was trimmed by 4 bases and J by 1 base, leaving 12 bases between them. The CDR3 extends over 15 amino acids. CDR1 is SGHTS, CDR2 YDEGEE, per germline.

V and J are TRBV6-1 and TRBJ2-1; 8 positions agree with TRBD2. The CDR3 has 17 amino acids. CDR1 and CDR2 from the germline V gene are MNHNS and SASEGT. Unmatched junction bases numbered 8, after V lost 0 bases and J lost 4 bases. The CDR3 loop reads CASSEAEAGGEYNEQFF. In nucleotides, the CDR3 is TGTGCCAGCAGTGAAGCGGAGGCGGGAGGCGAGTACAATGAGCAGTTCTTC.

V gene TRBV6-5 combines with J gene TRBJ2-2; no reliable D call. The V gene's germline CDR1 is MNHEY and CDR2 SVGAGI. The CDR3 is 14 amino acids. The V and J ends lost 5 bases and 0 bases respectively, with 7 bases between them. CDR3 amino acids: CASSTPTNTGELFF. CDR3 nucleotides: TGTGCCAGCAGTACCCCGACGAACACCGGGGAGCTGTTTTTT.

The chain recombines TRBV12-5 with TRBJ2-5; D is uncertain. V was trimmed by 2 bases and J by 1 base, leaving 5 bases between them. Germline-derived CDR1 and CDR2 are LGHNT and FRNRAP. The CDR3 length is 13 residues. DNA for the CDR3: TGTGCTAGTGGTTTGTTTTCCCAAGAGACCCAGTACTTC. This translates into CASGLFSQETQYF.

V usage is TRBV4-1 and J usage is TRBJ2-5; D might be TRBD1 or TRBD2, each matching 5 bases. CDR3 length: 15 residues. Germline V lookup: CDR1 MGHRA, CDR2 YSYEKL. The V and J ends lost 7 bases and 3 bases respectively, with 18 bases between them. The CDR3, as DNA: TGCGCCAGCACCCCAACCGGGACCCCTAAAGAGACCCAGTACTTC. Encoded protein: CASTPTGTPKETQYF.

The chain uses TRBV30 and TRBJ2-5; TRBD2 is a possible D gene (6 bases). TRBJ2-7 explains the end of the DNA better; the J call may be wrong. The CDR3 covers 10 residues. CDR1 GTSNPN and CDR2 SVGIG come from the germline V gene (reference sequence). Here the CDR3 reads CAWSGGEQYF. CDR3 coding DNA: TGTGCCTGGAGCGGGGGCGAGCAGTACTTC.

The chain links TRBV14 to TRBJ2-5, with a tentative D call TRBD2 (5 bases). There are 14 residues in the CDR3. Germline CDR1 is SGHDN and CDR2 is FVKESK. Trimming cost V 6 bases and J 5 bases, with 16 bases left between them. The CDR3 bases are TGTGCCAGCAGGCTAAGCGGTAGTCGGGAGACCCAGTACTTC. Encoded protein: CASRLSGSRETQYF.

This chain connects TRBV7-9 to TRBJ2-7, with 8 nucleotides matching TRBD2. CDR3 length: 16 amino acids. Germline assignment: CDR1 SEHNR and CDR2 FQNEAQ (reference sequence). J gave up 4 bases and V 9 bases, and 17 bases lay outside the gene matches. The CDR3 nucleotides are TGTGCCAGTGGTCCGATGGCTAGCGGGCCGACTTACGAGCAGTACTTC. It yields the protein CASGPMASGPTYEQYF.

This clone was recorded only once. The same CDR3 can be traced to other DNA sequences in this sample. The chain uses TRBV19 and TRBJ2-7, with D possibly being TRBD2 (5 bases). The ends were cut back, 3 bases at V and 1 base at J, with 7 bases in the middle. Germline assignment: CDR1 LNHDA and CDR2 SQIVND (reference sequence). This CDR3 is 13 amino acids long. The CDR3 nucleotides are TGTGCCAGTAGTATTGGCGGGTCCTACGAGCAGTACTTC. The encoded protein is CASSIGGSYEQYF.

This chain joins TRBV5-6 and TRBJ2-2; no reliable D call. Germline V gene lookup returns CDR1 SGHDT and CDR2 YYEEEE. Deletions cut 1 base from V and 4 bases from J, with 2 bases between. There are 12 residues in the CDR3. CDR3 DNA: TGTGCCAGCAGCTTGATCACCGGGGAGCTGTTTTTT. As protein: CASSLITGELFF.

The chain joins TRBV5-5 to TRBJ2-1; 9 bases line up with TRBD2. The J segment lost 8 bases and the V segment lost 0 bases, leaving 9 bases of the junction unmatched. The CDR3 contains 16 residues. Germline values: CDR1 SGHKS, CDR2 YYEKEE (reference sequence). CDR3 sequence: CASSLVASGAWDEQFF. CDR3 coding DNA: TGTGCCAGCAGCTTGGTGGCTAGCGGGGCCTGGGATGAGCAGTTCTTC.